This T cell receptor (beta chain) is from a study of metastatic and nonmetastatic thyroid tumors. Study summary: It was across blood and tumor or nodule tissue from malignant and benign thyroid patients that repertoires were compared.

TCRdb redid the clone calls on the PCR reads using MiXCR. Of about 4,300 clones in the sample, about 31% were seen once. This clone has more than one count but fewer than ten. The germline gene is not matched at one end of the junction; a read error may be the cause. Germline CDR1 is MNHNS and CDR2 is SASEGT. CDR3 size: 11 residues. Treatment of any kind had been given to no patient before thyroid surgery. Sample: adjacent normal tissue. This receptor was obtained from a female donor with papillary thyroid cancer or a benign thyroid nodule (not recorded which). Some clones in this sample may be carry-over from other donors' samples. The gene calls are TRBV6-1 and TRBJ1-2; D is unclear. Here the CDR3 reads CANSGQIGYTF. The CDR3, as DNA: TGTGCCAACAGTGGGCAGATTGGCTACACCTTC.